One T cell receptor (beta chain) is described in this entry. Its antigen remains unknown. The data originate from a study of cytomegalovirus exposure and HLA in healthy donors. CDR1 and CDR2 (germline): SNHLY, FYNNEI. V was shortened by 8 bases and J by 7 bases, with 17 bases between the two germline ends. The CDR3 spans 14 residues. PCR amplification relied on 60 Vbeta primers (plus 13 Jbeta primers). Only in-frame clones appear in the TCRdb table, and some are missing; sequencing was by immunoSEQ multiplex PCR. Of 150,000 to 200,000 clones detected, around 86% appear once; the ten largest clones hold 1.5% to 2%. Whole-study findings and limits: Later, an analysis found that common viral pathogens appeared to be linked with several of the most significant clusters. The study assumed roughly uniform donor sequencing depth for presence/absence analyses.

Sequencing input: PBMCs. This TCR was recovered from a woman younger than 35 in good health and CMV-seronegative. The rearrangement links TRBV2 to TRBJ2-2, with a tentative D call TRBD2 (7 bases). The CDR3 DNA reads TGTGCCAGCTCGAGGGGGGGCCAGGTCGGGGAGCTGTTTTTT. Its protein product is CASSRGGQVGELFF. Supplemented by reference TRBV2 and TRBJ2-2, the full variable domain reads EPEVTQTPSHQVTQMGQEVILRCVPISNHLYFYWYRQILGQKVEFLVSFYNNEISEKSEIFDDQFSVERPDGSNFTLKIRSTKLEDSAMYFCASSRGGQVGELFFGEGSRLTVL.